This T cell receptor (beta chain) was identified during a study of shared clonotypes between healthy human individuals. Study outcomes and limitations: Clonotypes which were not shared had lower generation probabilities than clonotypes that all four donors shared.

Germline CDR1 MNHEY, CDR2 SVGAGI. This CDR3 comprises 15 residues. V was clipped by 7 bases and J by 6 bases; unmatched bases: 5. With regard to this clone: Its antigen is still unknown.

Only in-frame clones appear in the TCRdb table, and some are missing; sequencing was by immunoSEQ multiplex PCR. The table shows about 1.5 million clones, with 95% to 97% occurring only once. This receptor was taken from a man aged 25 to 40 in good health. The chain employs TRBV6-5 and TRBJ2-2; 13 bases map to TRBD2. The material sequenced was naive CD4+ T cells sorted from blood. Subset of the sample: CD45RA+ positively selected. As DNA, the CDR3 is TGTGCCAGCAACAGACTAGCGGGGGGCCCCGGGGAGCTGTTTTTT. Translating gives CASNRLAGGPGELFF.